The present entry profiles one TCR beta chain with its context. This specimen belongs to a study of blood T cell repertoires in COVID-19. In germline, CDR1 is KGHSH, CDR2 LQKENI. V was cut by 0 bases and J by 6 bases, with 4 bases left in between. The CDR3 has 12 residues. In the original workflow: Quantification of nucleated cells was approximated via reference gene primer amplification. The repertoire was sequenced with immunoSEQ multiplex PCR; TCRdb's copy has only in-frame clones and lacks some. That table furnishes V, J and clone size, whereas the DNA furnished D and trimming. In the table there are fewer than 400,000 clones, 87% of which are singletons. Participants, about 18 to 95 years old, spanned approximately 25 US areas. Recovery meant two consecutive negative NP/OP PCR tests, professional clearance, or resolved symptoms.

This clonotype was sampled from a woman aged 18-29 years who had recovered from COVID-19. The chain is built from TRBV18 and TRBJ2-3; D remains ambiguous. The source material was PBMCs or T cells enriched from blood (not recorded which). CDR3 in DNA: TGTGCCAGCTCACCACCGGAGGATACGCAGTATTTT. Its protein product is CASSPPEDTQYF.